The clone carrying this TCR beta chain was recorded at least ten times. Antigen: not known. TCRdb called the 5' RACE reads again in MiXCR, with one record for every CDR3 protein. This sample carries 100,000 to 150,000 distinct CDR3 sequences, roughly 6% of them seen once, and the ten largest clones take 2% to 2.5%. These data originate in a study of T-cell memory formation after mild COVID-19. Broader study findings: Shrinking CD4+ clones resided mostly in CM and EM, and CD8+ ones in EMRA.

Germline trimming cut 1 base from V and 6 bases from J; bases unmatched to any gene: 12. Germline V gives CDR1 SGHRS, CDR2 YFSETQ. This CDR3 is 16 amino acids long. Input material: PBMCs or a T cell subset sorted from them (not recorded which). J is TRBJ2-7 and V is TRBV5-1; 8 positions agree with TRBD2. This clonotype was sampled from an adult woman who had mild COVID-19 (a few samples of this study predate the infection). Cell type and time point are not known. The CDR3 protein is CASSLNPGGGGREQYF. DNA for the CDR3: TGCGCCAGCAGCTTGAACCCCGGGGGGGGAGGACGCGAGCAGTACTTC.